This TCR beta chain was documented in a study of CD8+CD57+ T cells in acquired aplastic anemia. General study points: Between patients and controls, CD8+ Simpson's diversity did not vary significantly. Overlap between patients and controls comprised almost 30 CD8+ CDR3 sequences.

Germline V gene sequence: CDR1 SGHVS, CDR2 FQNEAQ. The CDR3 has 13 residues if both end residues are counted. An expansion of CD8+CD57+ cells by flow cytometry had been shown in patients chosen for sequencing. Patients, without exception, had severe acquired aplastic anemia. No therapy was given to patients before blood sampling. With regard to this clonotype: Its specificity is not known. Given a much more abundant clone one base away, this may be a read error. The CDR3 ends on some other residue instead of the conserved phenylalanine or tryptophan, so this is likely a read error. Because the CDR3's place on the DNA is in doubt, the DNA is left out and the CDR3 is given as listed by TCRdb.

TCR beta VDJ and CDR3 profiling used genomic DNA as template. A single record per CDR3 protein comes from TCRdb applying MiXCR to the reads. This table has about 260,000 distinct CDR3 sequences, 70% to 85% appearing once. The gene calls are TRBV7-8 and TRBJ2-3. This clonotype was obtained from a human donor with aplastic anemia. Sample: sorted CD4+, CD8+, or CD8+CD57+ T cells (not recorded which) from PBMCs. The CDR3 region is CASSLAGSAATQY.